Each of the 21 T cell receptor beta chains below was sequenced from the same sample in a study of human T cells and chemical hapten exposure. Each CDR3 protein gets one entry after TCRdb re-called the RACE reads with MiXCR. The repertoire includes more than 250,000 distinct CDR3 sequences, over 8% of them detected once, and about 2.5% sits in the top ten. Time point in this sample: pre-sensitization, week 0. Stated treatment: therapeutic diphenylcyclopropenone sensitization with weekly scalp DPC. The source was whole blood, collected in connection with sensitization to the hapten diphenylcyclopropenone (DPC). The receptors here all came from a woman aged 40 to 55 with alopecia areata. Some clones in this sample may be carry-over from other donors' samples.

This chain joins TRBV5-1 and TRBJ2-5, with D unresolved. CDR3 length equals 13 residues. The germline CDR1 and CDR2 sequences are SGHRS and YFSETQ. The V end was cut by 4 bases, the J end by 2 bases, with 9 bases between. For the CDR3, the DNA is TGCGCCAGCAGCCCCGACGGTCAAGAGACCCAGTACTTC. Protein sequence: CASSPDGQETQYF.

This clonotype was recorded a few times. The gene calls are TRBV7-2 and TRBJ1-5; unclear D gene. The length of the CDR3 is 12 residues. Germline CDR1 reads SGHTA; CDR2 reads FQGNSA. Between the trimmed V and J ends, which lost 3 bases and 6 bases, there was a span of 6 bases. The CDR3 here is CASSLDVQPQHF. In DNA form, the CDR3 reads TGTGCCAGCAGCTTGGACGTTCAGCCCCAGCATTTT.

The sample holds a few counts of this clonotype. V gene TRBV24-1 combines with J gene TRBJ2-5; 8 bases map to TRBD1. V was clipped by 8 bases and J by 3 bases; unmatched bases: 7. Germline V gene data show CDR1 as KGHDR and CDR2 as SFDVKD. The CDR3 is 14 residues long. The CDR3 coding sequence is TGTGCCACCAACGCCGGACAGGGCAAAGAGACCCAGTACTTC. Its protein is CATNAGQGKETQYF.

In this sample, this clonotype turned up many times. J is TRBJ1-3 and V is TRBV12-3 or TRBV12-4; weak D call: TRBD1 (5 bases). The V end was cut by 6 bases, the J end by 0 bases, with 9 bases between. The CDR3 length is 14 residues. DNA for the CDR3: TGTGCCAGCAGCGGGGGGAGCTCTGGAAACACCATATATTTT. It encodes CASSGGSSGNTIYF.

This clonotype was seen a handful of times. The chain employs TRBV7-2 and TRBJ2-5, with D maybe TRBD2 (5 bases). V lost 5 bases and J lost 5, with 12 bases in between. From germline, CDR1 is SGHTA and CDR2 FQGNSA. CDR3 length: 13 amino acids. The CDR3 sequence: CASSGSRLETQYF. The CDR3 DNA sequence: TGTGCCAGCAGCGGGAGTAGGTTGGAGACCCAGTACTTC. The full variable domain, with the rest looked up from reference TRBV7-2 and TRBJ2-5, is GAGVSQSPSNKVTEKGKDVELRCDPISGHTALYWYRQSLGQGLEFLIYFQGNSAPDKSGLPSDRFSAERTGGSVSTLTIQRTQQEDSAVYLCASSGSRLETQYFGPGTRLLVL.

The chain uses TRBV28 and TRBJ2-3, with 11 bases matching TRBD2. The CDR3 loop spans 12 amino acids. Per germline, CDR1 MDHEN and CDR2 SYDVKM. J lost 7 bases, V lost 8 bases, and 2 bases had no gene match. CDR3 in amino acids: CASWTSGYTQYF. Written as DNA, the CDR3 is TGTGCCAGCTGGACTAGCGGGTATACGCAGTATTTT.

In its sample, this clonotype was seen a few times. J is TRBJ2-1 and V is TRBV28, with 7 bases matching TRBD2. This CDR3 comprises 15 residues. With V trimmed by 5 bases and J by 13 bases, 17 bases remained unmatched. Germline V gene sequence: CDR1 MDHEN, CDR2 SYDVKM. CDR3 amino acids: CASSGRTRGGIRQFF. CDR3 in DNA: TGTGCCAGCAGTGGTCGGACCCGCGGGGGTATACGACAGTTCTTC.

This sequence joins TRBV7-2 and TRBJ1-1; a possible D gene is TRBD1 (6 bases). The V end was cut by 4 bases, the J end by 2 bases, with 17 bases between. Germline CDR1 and CDR2: SGHTA and FQGNSA. There are 16 residues in the CDR3. The CDR3 here is CASSWRAAGANTEAFF. For the CDR3, the DNA is TGTGCCAGCAGCTGGAGAGCCGCGGGGGCTAACACTGAAGCTTTCTTT. The complete variable domain, with remaining parts taken from reference TRBV7-2 and TRBJ1-1, reads GAGVSQSPSNKVTEKGKDVELRCDPISGHTALYWYRQSLGQGLEFLIYFQGNSAPDKSGLPSDRFSAERTGGSVSTLTIQRTQQEDSAVYLCASSWRAAGANTEAFFGQGTRLTVV.

This clonotype was seen only a few times. The V call is TRBV27, the J call TRBJ2-7; no firm D call. Germline CDR1 MNHEY, CDR2 SMNVEV (reference sequence). Trimming removed 3 bases at V and 1 base at J, with 10 bases between. CDR3 length equals 14 residues. The CDR3 protein is CASSFTGTSYEQYF. DNA for the CDR3: TGTGCCAGCAGTTTCACGGGTACTTCCTACGAGCAGTACTTC.

This clonotype was found a few times. V and J are TRBV7-9 and TRBJ1-2; TRBD1 aligns across 7 bases. Germline V gives CDR1 SEHNR, CDR2 FQNEAQ (reference sequence). J lost 7 bases, V lost 3 bases, and 5 bases had no gene match. This CDR3 is built from 13 residues. In DNA form, the CDR3 reads TGTGCCAGCAGCTTCGAGGGGGCCCCTGGCTACACCTTC. Protein product: CASSFEGAPGYTF.

This clonotype was detected many times. The chain combines TRBV29-1 with TRBJ1-5, with 7 bases matching TRBD1. The trim removed 7 bases at V and 3 bases at J, leaving 6 bases unmatched. The CDR3 totals 13 residues. Germline assignment: CDR1 SQVTM and CDR2 ANQGSEA. CDR3 sequence (DNA): TGCAGCGGGCAGACAGGGCACAATCAGCCCCAGCATTTT. As protein: CSGQTGHNQPQHF.

The V gene is TRBV6-2 or TRBV6-3, the J gene TRBJ2-1, with 12 bases aligning to TRBD2. This CDR3 contains 14 residues. Germline loops: CDR1 MNHEY, CDR2 SVGEGT. Losses at the gene ends were 6 bases for V and 8 bases for J; bases not matched to a gene: 5. This CDR3 reads CASRLAGGPHEQFF. For the CDR3, the DNA is TGTGCCAGCAGGCTAGCGGGAGGGCCTCATGAGCAGTTCTTC.

This chain joins TRBV29-1 and TRBJ2-1, with TRBD2 identical over 9 bases. The CDR3 spans 15 residues. V trimming: 3 bases; J trimming: 4 bases; junction bases outside the gene matches: 7. Germline V gives CDR1 SQVTM, CDR2 ANQGSEA. In nucleotides, the CDR3 is TGCAGCGTTGACCTCGCGGGAGGGAGGTACAATGAGCAGTTCTTC. Its protein product is CSVDLAGGRYNEQFF.

This clonotype was observed many times. The gene calls are TRBV7-9 and TRBJ2-5; D remains unclear. V was trimmed by 1 base and J by 3 bases, leaving 9 bases between them. Germline V gene lookup returns CDR1 SEHNR and CDR2 FQNEAQ (reference sequence). The CDR3 extends over 14 amino acids. CDR3 DNA: TGTGCCAGCAGCTTAGGGGCGGCCGAAGAGACCCAGTACTTC. It encodes CASSLGAAEETQYF.

The sample holds a few counts of this clonotype. This chain connects TRBV20-1 to TRBJ2-7; TRBD1 is a possible D gene (5 bases). Looked up from germline, CDR1 is DFQATT and CDR2 is SNEGSKA (reference sequence). The CDR3 has 13 residues. The V gene lost 6 bases and the J gene lost 2 bases, with 14 bases spanning the gap. The CDR3 is CSATSDIAYEQYF. The CDR3 nucleotides read TGCAGTGCCACCTCGGACATTGCCTACGAGCAGTACTTC.

The V call is TRBV5-1, the J call TRBJ2-7, with D hard to call. V was cut by 0 bases and J by 2 bases, with 12 bases left in between. CDR3 length: 15 residues. The germline CDR1 and CDR2 sequences are SGHRS and YFSETQ. The CDR3 DNA reads TGCGCCAGCAGCTTGGATGTGGTTCCGACCTACGAGCAGTACTTC. It yields the protein CASSLDVVPTYEQYF. Supplemented by reference TRBV5-1 and TRBJ2-7, the full variable domain reads KAGVTQTPRYLIKTRGQQVTLSCSPISGHRSVSWYQQTPGQGLQFLFEYFSETQRNKGNFPGRFSGRQFSNSRSEMNVSTLELGDSALYLCASSLDVVPTYEQYFGPGTRLTVT.

The chain links TRBV27 to TRBJ2-1, with 9 bases fitting TRBD2. The CDR3 length is 18 residues. Germline lookup yields CDR1 MNHEY and CDR2 SMNVEV (reference sequence). With 5 bases clipped from V and 4 bases from J, the junction kept 15 bases outside the gene matches. The CDR3 region is CASSPYPLLAGTYNEQFF. CDR3 nucleotide sequence: TGTGCCAGCAGTCCCTACCCCCTACTAGCGGGTACATACAATGAGCAGTTCTTC.

This clonotype was detected only a few times. The chain joins TRBV28 to TRBJ1-1; 10 bases are shared with TRBD1. The germline gives CDR1 MDHEN, CDR2 SYDVKM. The CDR3 length is 16 residues. J was trimmed by 0 bases and V by 2 bases; bases with no gene match: 3. In DNA, the CDR3 is TGTGCCAGCAGTTTACTAGGACAGGGGGTGAACACTGAAGCTTTCTTT. Its protein is CASSLLGQGVNTEAFF.

At least ten counts were recorded for this clonotype. The chain combines TRBV6-5 with TRBJ2-4; D remains ambiguous. The germline V and J ends were trimmed by 5 bases and 0 bases, with 14 bases remaining between them. In germline, CDR1 is MNHEY, CDR2 SVGAGI. The CDR3 spans 16 residues. The chain's CDR3 is CASSPFFQLAKNIQYF. DNA for the CDR3: TGTGCCAGCAGTCCTTTTTTTCAGCTAGCCAAAAACATTCAGTACTTC.

This clonotype was counted only a few times. The junction differs from germline at one of its ends, possibly a read error. The V call is TRBV5-1, the J call TRBJ2-7, with 12 positions matching TRBD2. Germline-derived CDR1 and CDR2 are SGHRS and YFSETQ. The CDR3 loop spans 15 amino acids. The CDR3 DNA reads TGCGCCAGCACCTTGACTAGCGGGAGTTTCCACGAGCAGTACTTC. Protein: CASTLTSGSFHEQYF.

This CDR3 is CASSLGHFNEQFF. In DNA form, the CDR3 reads TGCGCCAGCAGCTTGGGGCATTTCAATGAGCAGTTCTTC. The J gene is TRBJ2-1, the V gene TRBV5-1, with D hard to call. Germline values: CDR1 SGHRS, CDR2 YFSETQ. V lost 0 bases and J 6 bases, leaving 7 bases between the germline ends. The CDR3 is made up of 13 amino acids.